This entry concerns a single T cell receptor (beta chain). CDR3 length: 14 residues. Germline CDR1 is SNHLY and CDR2 is FYNNEI. V was pared by 1 base and J by 5 bases, with 8 bases between. The data were taken from a study of blood T cell repertoires in COVID-19. About the research overall: T cells, B-cell-depleted T cells, or PBMCs provided the cDNA or gDNA that served as material.

Original handling: The authors estimated nucleated cell counts from reference gene primer amplification. Measured with immunoSEQ multiplex PCR; TCRdb has only the in-frame clones, and not every one. Clone size and the V and J calls come from that table; the DNA yielded D and trimming. The sample has 200,000 to 250,000 clones; roughly 80% are singletons. The source of this sequence is a woman aged 80 or over with acute or convalescent COVID-19. Material: peripheral blood. This chain uses TRBV2 with TRBJ2-2; weak D call: TRBD1 (5 bases). The CDR3 DNA reads TGTGCCAGCAGTGAAGGGACACCAACCGGGGAGCTGTTTTTT. It yields the protein CASSEGTPTGELFF.